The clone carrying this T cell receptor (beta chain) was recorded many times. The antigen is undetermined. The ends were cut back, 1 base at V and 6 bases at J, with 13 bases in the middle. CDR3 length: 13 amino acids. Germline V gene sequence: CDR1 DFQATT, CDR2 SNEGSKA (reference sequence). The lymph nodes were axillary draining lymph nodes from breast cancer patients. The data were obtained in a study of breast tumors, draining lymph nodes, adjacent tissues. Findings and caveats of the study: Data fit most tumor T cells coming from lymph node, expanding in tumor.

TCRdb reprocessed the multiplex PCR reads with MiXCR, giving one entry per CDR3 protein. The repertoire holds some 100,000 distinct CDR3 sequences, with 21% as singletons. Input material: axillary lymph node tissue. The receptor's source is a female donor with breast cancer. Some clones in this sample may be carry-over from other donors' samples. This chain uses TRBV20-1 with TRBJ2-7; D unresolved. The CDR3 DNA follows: TGCAGTGCTAGAGCTGGCGTACTGGGCGAGCAGTACTTC. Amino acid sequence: CSARAGVLGEQYF.